The clone carrying this T cell receptor (beta chain) showed up just a few times. Its antigen is not identified. A lack of ophthalmopathy progression within 18 months defined stable Graves' hyperthyroidism. Patients aged 18 to 65 had newly diagnosed hyperthyroidism of under 2 months' duration. The CDR3 is 16 residues long. V was shortened by 1 base and J by 0 bases, with 10 bases between the two germline ends. From germline, CDR1 is SGHAT and CDR2 FQNNGV. This sample was included in a study of T cells in Graves' hyperthyroidism and ophthalmopathy. Study-wide background: Peripheral blood was obtained at initial diagnosis, preceding any treatment. Study-level findings and limits: The majority of expanded thyroid clonotypes above 0.001 also appeared in blood.

The investigators amplified TCR beta CDR3 regions from RNA transcripts. RT-PCR in the first round (using the HTBI primer set) targeted the TCR CDR3. Using its own MiXCR run on the multiplex PCR reads, TCRdb lists one record per CDR3 protein. Of around 690,000 distinct CDR3 sequences detected, approximately 15% appear once; the ten largest clones hold 15%. The clonotype was recovered from a man between 45 and 60 years old with Graves' hyperthyroidism. Sequencing was carried out using blood. The chain recombines TRBV11-2 with TRBJ2-1; perhaps TRBD2 as D (5 bases). This CDR3 reads CASSLVLGSSYNEQFF. In DNA form, the CDR3 reads TGTGCCAGCAGCTTAGTCCTGGGGAGCTCCTACAATGAGCAGTTCTTC.